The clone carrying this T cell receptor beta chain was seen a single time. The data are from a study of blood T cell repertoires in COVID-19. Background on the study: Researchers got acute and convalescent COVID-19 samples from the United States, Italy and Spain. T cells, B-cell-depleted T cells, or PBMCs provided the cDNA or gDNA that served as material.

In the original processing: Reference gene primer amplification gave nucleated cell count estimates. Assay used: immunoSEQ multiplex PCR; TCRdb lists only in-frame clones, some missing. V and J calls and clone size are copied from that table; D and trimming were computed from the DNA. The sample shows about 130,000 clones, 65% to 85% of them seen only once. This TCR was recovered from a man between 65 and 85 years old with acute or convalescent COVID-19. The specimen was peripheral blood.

CDR3 DNA: TGCGCCAGCAGCCAAGAACAGGGGGTAGGCGGCTACACCTTC. It specifies CASSQEQGVGGYTF. The chain carries TRBV4-1 and TRBJ1-2; 8 positions agree with TRBD1. This CDR3 region has 14 residues. Germline CDR1 is MGHRA and CDR2 is YSYEKL. Trimming at V came to 0 bases and at J to 8 bases, leaving 5 bases not matched to a gene.